The T cell receptor beta chain described here comes from a study of breast tumors, draining lymph nodes, adjacent tissues. Broader study findings: Most tumor T cells seemingly derive from lymph node, then expand in tumor. Tumor repertoires ranked between lymph nodes and nontumor tissue in diversity, with V and J gene preferences.

Points on this clonotype: Its antigen remains unknown.

Samples came from axillary lymph nodes draining the breast cancer. The CDR3 is 14 residues long. CDR1 is SGHRS, CDR2 YFSETQ, per germline. V was pared by 3 bases and J by 4 bases, with 4 bases of the junction left unmatched. TCRdb called the multiplex PCR reads again in MiXCR, with one record for every CDR3 protein. The data show approximately 230,000 distinct CDR3 sequences, roughly a third seen once. The V and J genes are TRBV5-1 and TRBJ2-5; 9 bases are shared with TRBD1. The sequenced sample was axillary lymph node tissue. The sequence was collected from a female donor with breast cancer. Some clones in this sample may be carry-over from other donors' samples. The CDR3 here is CASSSGTGRETQYF. CDR3 in DNA: TGCGCCAGCAGCTCTGGGACAGGGAGAGAGACCCAGTACTTC.